These 23 T cell receptor beta chains originate from one sample sequenced in a study of patients and donors after allogeneic stem cell transplantation. TCRdb recomputed calls from the RT-PCR reads with MiXCR, one row per CDR3 protein. The top ten hold more than 25% of the sample, which has some 60,000 distinct CDR3 sequences, less than 15% seen once. The specimen sequenced was blood, either unsorted or a sorted T cell fraction (not recorded which). The receptors here all came from a human donor who was either an allogeneic HSCT recipient or a stem cell or donor lymphocyte infusion donor (not recorded which). It is not recorded whose cells these are; they may come from a transplant donor.

The rearrangement links TRBV19 to TRBJ2-3, with 9 bases aligning to TRBD2. Germline V CDR1 and CDR2: LNHDA, SQIVND (reference sequence). Trimming cost V 7 bases and J 2 bases; bases outside gene matches: 10. The CDR3 length is 16 residues. The CDR3 nucleotides read TGTGCCAGTACGGCCTCCGGGACTAGCTTCACAGATACGCAGTATTTT. This encodes CASTASGTSFTDTQYF.

This clonotype was found a few times. This sequence joins TRBV15 and TRBJ2-4; D may be TRBD1 or TRBD2 (6 bases each). Germline CDR1 reads LNHNV; CDR2 reads YYDKDF (reference sequence). The CDR3 length is 19 residues. Trimming cost V 0 bases and J 1 base, with 19 bases left between them. In DNA, the CDR3 is TGTGCCACCAGCAGAGATAACGGAGGGGGGCGCGTGGCCAAAAACATTCAGTACTTC. As protein: CATSRDNGGGRVAKNIQYF.

This clonotype was detected ten times or more. This rearrangement joins TRBV27 to TRBJ1-1; 7 bases are a match to TRBD1. Looked up from germline, CDR1 is MNHEY and CDR2 is SMNVEV (reference sequence). J was trimmed by 7 bases and V by 10 bases; bases with no gene match: 6. This CDR3 contains 11 residues. For the CDR3, the DNA is TGTGCCACCAGGAGGGGGCTTGAAGCTTTCTTT. It encodes CATRRGLEAFF.

In its sample, this clonotype was seen a few times. This chain joins TRBV20-1 and TRBJ2-3; D tentatively reads TRBD1 or TRBD2 (5 bases each). Looked up from germline, CDR1 is DFQATT and CDR2 is SNEGSKA (reference sequence). V shed 0 bases and J shed 3 bases, with 10 bases lying between them. CDR3 size: 14 residues. CDR3 region: CSARENWGTDTQYF. As DNA, the CDR3 is TGCAGTGCTAGAGAAAATTGGGGGACAGATACGCAGTATTTT.

The chain is built from TRBV24-1 and TRBJ2-7; D is tentatively TRBD1 or TRBD2 (6 bases each). The germline V gene encodes CDR1 KGHDR and CDR2 SFDVKD. V was clipped by 2 bases and J by 1 base, with 17 bases between them. The CDR3 sequence is 17 residues long. This CDR3 is CATSDSGEASRSYEQYF. CDR3 sequence (DNA): TGTGCCACCAGTGATTCAGGGGAGGCTAGCCGGTCCTACGAGCAGTACTTC.

The V gene is TRBV5-1, the J gene TRBJ2-7; weak D call: TRBD1 (6 bases). The V gene lost 1 base and the J gene lost 0 bases, with 11 bases spanning the gap. The germline CDR1 and CDR2 sequences are SGHRS and YFSETQ. The CDR3 loop spans 15 amino acids. The CDR3: CASSLTDSVSYEQYF. The CDR3 DNA is TGCGCCAGCAGCTTGACGGACAGCGTCTCCTACGAGCAGTACTTC.

This clonotype was seen at least ten times. The CDR3 reads CASSGRGQLLTEAFF. Here the CDR3 DNA reads TGCGCCAGCAGTGGGAGGGGACAGCTCCTCACTGAAGCTTTCTTT. V and J are TRBV10-1 and TRBJ1-1, with TRBD1 matching 7 bases. Trimming cost V 4 bases and J 4 bases; bases outside gene matches: 9. The CDR3 runs to 15 residues. The germline CDR1 and CDR2 sequences are WNHNN and SYGVQD (reference sequence).

Remarks on this clonotype: This may stem from a read error, because a much larger clone lies one nucleotide away. This chain connects TRBV12-3 or TRBV12-4 to TRBJ1-3, with D uncertain. This CDR3 contains 12 residues. The V end lost 6 bases, the J end lost 5 bases, and 8 bases lay between the germline ends. CDR3 amino acids: CASSPPRNTIYF. The CDR3, as DNA: TGTGCCAGCAGCCCCCCTAGAAACACCATATATTTT.

The chain is built from TRBV27 and TRBJ1-6, with unresolved D. CDR1 is MNHEY, CDR2 SMNVEV, per germline (reference sequence). The length of the CDR3 is 15 residues. V was cut by 4 bases and J by 8 bases, with 15 bases left in between. The CDR3, as DNA: TGTGCCAGCAGTTCCATGGGAGATGGGGATTCACCCCTCCACTTT. This sequence encodes CASSSMGDGDSPLHF.

This clonotype was observed a few times. The chain uses TRBV2 and TRBJ2-1; 9 bases map to TRBD2. Per germline, CDR1 SNHLY and CDR2 FYNNEI. The CDR3 length is 13 residues. With 10 bases clipped from V and 10 bases from J, the junction kept 11 bases outside the gene matches. The CDR3 nucleotides are TGTGCCATCCCCGGGACTAGCTCTTCCGAGCAGTTCTTC. It translates to CAIPGTSSSEQFF.

The chain employs TRBV12-3 or TRBV12-4 and TRBJ1-2, with D perhaps TRBD1 (6 bases). Trimming took off 5 bases at V and 6 bases at J, with 16 bases between the two ends. The CDR3 is 14 residues long. The CDR3 nucleotides read TGTGCCAGCAGTCCCAGGCCGGGGGCCGATGGCTACACCTTC. Translating gives CASSPRPGADGYTF.

The genes are TRBV27 and TRBJ1-2; tentatively, D is TRBD1 (6 bases). With 3 bases removed from V and 4 bases from J, the gap between germline ends came to 12 bases. Germline-derived CDR1 and CDR2 are MNHEY and SMNVEV (reference sequence). The CDR3 covers 14 residues. The chain's CDR3 is CASSFFGTSYGYTF. As DNA, the CDR3 is TGTGCCAGCAGTTTCTTCGGGACATCCTATGGCTACACCTTC.

In this sample, this clonotype turned up a few times. The chain carries TRBV7-9 and TRBJ2-1, with TRBD2 matching 8 bases. The CDR3 contains 16 residues. V lost 2 bases to trimming and J lost 1 base; unmatched junction nucleotides: 4. Germline assignment: CDR1 SEHNR and CDR2 FQNEAQ (reference sequence). The CDR3, as DNA: TGTGCCAGCAGCTTATCTCTAGCGGGTTCCTACAATGAGCAGTTCTTC. Translated: CASSLSLAGSYNEQFF.

This chain links TRBV12-3 or TRBV12-4 with TRBJ2-1; 10 nucleotides match TRBD2. The CDR3 covers 15 residues. V lost 5 bases, J lost 7 bases, and 8 bases stayed unmatched. The CDR3 loop is CASSPGAGGPNEQFF. Written as DNA, the CDR3 is TGTGCCAGCAGTCCAGGAGCGGGAGGGCCGAATGAGCAGTTCTTC.

This clonotype was observed a few times. This chain's CDR3 is CASSSYAQLAGVHNEQFF. Here the CDR3 DNA reads TGTGCCAGCAGCTCCTACGCCCAACTAGCGGGAGTTCATAATGAGCAGTTCTTC. The chain uses TRBV7-9 and TRBJ2-1, with 11 nucleotides matching TRBD2. The germline V gene encodes CDR1 SEHNR and CDR2 FQNEAQ (reference sequence). Trimming took 4 bases from V and 7 from J; bases not matched to a gene: 15. This CDR3 spans 18 amino acids.

The chain combines TRBV20-1 with TRBJ2-3; 11 nucleotides agree with TRBD2. Germline V CDR1 and CDR2: DFQATT, SNEGSKA (reference sequence). This CDR3 contains 14 residues. The V gene end was trimmed by 5 bases and the J gene end by 2 bases; junction bases not matched to a gene: 3. CDR3 bases: TGCAGTGCTGTAGCGGGAGGGATCACAGATACGCAGTATTTT. Translating it yields CSAVAGGITDTQYF.

The table lists this clonotype with a few counts. This rearrangement joins TRBV3-1 to TRBJ2-7; possibly TRBD1 or TRBD2 for D (5 bases each). Trimming took off 0 bases at V and 5 bases at J, with 17 bases between the two ends. Germline CDR1 and CDR2: LGHDT and YNNKEL (reference sequence). The CDR3 is 16 residues long. The CDR3 loop reads CASSQELLGTPNEQYF. DNA of the CDR3: TGTGCCAGCAGCCAAGAACTCCTAGGGACCCCAAACGAGCAGTACTTC.

This clonotype showed up many times. The J gene is TRBJ1-1, the V gene TRBV6-6, with D possibly matching TRBD1 (5 bases). V was shortened by 7 bases and J by 6 bases, with 15 bases between the two germline ends. Germline V CDR1 and CDR2: MNHNY, SVGAGI (reference sequence). The CDR3 is made up of 13 amino acids. The CDR3 loop is CASTYGLGAEAFF. The CDR3 DNA reads as TGTGCCAGCACGTATGGTTTGGGGGCTGAAGCTTTCTTT.

CDR3 coding DNA: TGTGCCACCAGTGACTATTTATGGGAGGCCACTGCTGGAAACACCATATATTTT. This encodes CATSDYLWEATAGNTIYF. This chain connects TRBV24-1 to TRBJ1-3; D is unresolved. CDR1 is KGHDR, CDR2 SFDVKD, per germline. CDR3 length equals 18 residues. V was clipped by 4 bases and J by 2 bases, with 20 bases between them.

This clonotype was counted only a few times. V and J are TRBV20-1 and TRBJ2-7; TRBD1 matches at 9 bases. V lost 6 bases, J lost 7 bases, and 7 bases stayed unmatched. CDR1 is DFQATT and CDR2 is SNEGSKA in the germline V gene (reference sequence). The CDR3 totals 12 residues. The CDR3 here is CSARDRVLEQYF. The CDR3 region has the DNA TGCAGTGCCAGGGACAGGGTTTTGGAGCAGTACTTC.

This clonotype was seen a handful of times. The V and J genes are TRBV5-1 and TRBJ1-4; TRBD1 matches 7 bases. From germline, CDR1 is SGHRS and CDR2 YFSETQ. V was clipped by 0 bases and J by 8 bases; unmatched bases: 4. The CDR3 runs to 14 residues. As DNA, the CDR3 is TGCGCCAGCAGCTTGGACAGGGGAGGAGAAAAACTGTTTTTT. Translated: CASSLDRGGEKLFF.

This clonotype occurred a few times. This chain uses TRBV21-1 with TRBJ2-7; TRBD1, as called in the table, went unchecked against the DNA. TRBV21-1 counts as a pseudogene. This CDR3 region has 13 residues. CDR3 residues: CASGHRGTYEQYF. The CDR3 DNA follows: TGTGCCAGCGGACACAGGGGAACCTACGAGCAGTACTTC.

This clonotype was observed at least ten times. V and J are TRBV5-1 and TRBJ1-1, with 11 positions matching TRBD1. The CDR3 has 16 residues. The germline gives CDR1 SGHRS, CDR2 YFSETQ. Trimming cost V 0 bases and J 5 bases; bases outside gene matches: 6. DNA of the CDR3: TGCGCCAGCAGCTTGGGATCCGGACAGGGGGCAACTGAAGCTTTCTTT. The encoded protein is CASSLGSGQGATEAFF.